The clone carrying this TCR beta chain was seen only a few times. This sample is part of a study of T cells after yellow fever vaccination. Overall study results and limits: A small share of clonotypes appeared in both CD4 and CD8 compartments. The secondary response was weaker, and its peak arrived faster, on day 5 versus 15.

Germline CDR1 is LGHNA and CDR2 is YNFKEQ. Trimming removed 1 base at V and 4 bases at J, with 23 bases between. This CDR3 is 18 amino acids long. The 5'RACE template-switching step produced TCR cDNA and added a universal primer site and UMIs. TCRdb analysed the 5' RACE reads with MiXCR anew, one entry per CDR3 protein. This sample has 45,000 to 65,000 distinct CDR3 sequences, with around 6.7% found just once. The TCR originated in a man aged 18 to 29 who received the YFV17D yellow fever vaccine. This chain uses TRBV4-2 with TRBJ2-7; D gene ambiguous. The sequences come from CD8+ T cells not binding an NS4B(214-222) dextramer, sorted from PBMCs, collected around 45 days after the first yellow fever vaccination. CDR3 protein: CASSQASVPGETIYEQYF. The CDR3 coding sequence is TGTGCCAGCAGCCAAGCGAGCGTCCCTGGGGAAACGATATACGAGCAGTACTTC.